The source of this TCR beta chain is a study of T cell responses to AZD1222 COVID-19 vaccine. Data came from immunoSEQ multiplex PCR; TCRdb stores just in-frame clones and leaves some out. Here the sample spans some 100,000 clones, about 88% being singletons. Study outcomes and limitations: Clonal diversity was possibly underestimated, and the donors were mostly white British, with more females.

V was trimmed by 1 base and J by 1 base, leaving 4 bases between them. The CDR3 covers 14 residues. Germline CDR1 and CDR2: SGHAT and FQNNGV. Remarks on this clone: Antigen unknown.

The sequencing used peripheral blood, collected on day 0 of AZD1222 vaccination. The chain joins TRBV11-2 to TRBJ2-2; D ambiguous. This clonotype was sampled from an adult in good health. The CDR3 sequence: CASSLVLNTGELFF. CDR3 in DNA: TGTGCCAGCAGCTTAGTATTGAACACCGGGGAGCTGTTTTTT.